This entry lists 14 T cell receptor beta chains sequenced from one sample in a study of T cell clonotyping in hematopoietic cell transplantation. Clones were sequenced by immunoSEQ multiplex PCR, and TCRdb holds only the in-frame ones, with some missing. This sample has more than 6,500 clones, with 94% found just once. Source: peripheral blood mononuclear cells, taken 30 days after allogeneic stem cell transplant. These receptors were taken from a male patient between 55 and 70 years old who had an allogeneic stem cell transplant from an unrelated donor, so T cells may come from the graft donor. Some clones in this sample may be carry-over from other donors' samples.

This chain connects TRBV11-2 to TRBJ2-5; D may be TRBD1 (6 bases). V was shortened by 6 bases and J by 1 base, with 15 bases between the two germline ends. The germline V gene has CDR1 SGHAT and CDR2 FQNNGV. The CDR3 consists of 15 residues. The CDR3 DNA reads as TGTGCCAGCAGTCAACAAACAGGGTTCCAAGAGACCCAGTACTTC. This sequence encodes CASSQQTGFQETQYF.

The V call is TRBV11-3, the J call TRBJ2-7; possibly TRBD2 for D (6 bases). CDR3 length: 13 amino acids. Looked up from germline, CDR1 is SGHNT and CDR2 is YENEEA. Deletions cut 5 bases from V and 3 bases from J, with 11 bases between. CDR3 residues: CASSAGRRYEQYF. In DNA form, the CDR3 reads TGTGCCAGCAGCGCGGGACGCCGCTACGAGCAGTACTTC.

The rearrangement links TRBV28 to TRBJ1-4; no clear D. Trimming stripped 5 bases from V and 7 bases from J, with 23 bases between. CDR1 MDHEN and CDR2 SYDVKM come from the germline V gene. The CDR3 length is 17 residues. The CDR3: CASSPNPDYIRSEKLFF. CDR3 nucleotide sequence: TGTGCCAGCAGTCCAAATCCGGATTATATTCGGAGTGAAAAACTGTTTTTT. Full variable domain (outside the CDR3, taken from reference TRBV28 and TRBJ1-4): DVKVTQSSRYLVKRTGEKVFLECVQDMDHENMFWYRQDPGLGLRLIYFSYDVKMKEKGDIPEGYSVSREKKERFSLILESASTNQTSMYLCASSPNPDYIRSEKLFFGSGTQLSVL.

This sequence joins TRBV11-2 and TRBJ2-6, with no clear D. Germline-derived CDR1 and CDR2 are SGHAT and FQNNGV. V was pared by 1 base and J by 2 bases, with 6 bases between. This CDR3 spans 15 amino acids. For the CDR3, the DNA is TGTGCCAGCAGCTTAGGGGAAACTGGGGCCAACGTCCTGACTTTC. It specifies CASSLGETGANVLTF. Supplemented by reference TRBV11-2 and TRBJ2-6, the full variable domain reads EAGVAQSPRYKIIEKRQSVAFWCNPISGHATLYWYQQILGQGPKLLIQFQNNGVVDDSQLPKDRFSAERLKGVDSTLKIQPAKLEDSAVYLCASSLGETGANVLTFGAGSRLTVL.

The chain is built from TRBV7-2 and TRBJ1-2, with D possibly being TRBD1 (6 bases). Looked up from germline, CDR1 is SGHTA and CDR2 is FQGNSA. Trimming cost V 5 bases and J 8 bases, with 21 bases left between them. The CDR3 contains 15 residues. CDR3 in amino acids: CASSPRDKGGRGYTF. The CDR3, as DNA: TGTGCCAGCAGCCCCCGGGACAAGGGCGGTAGGGGCTACACCTTC.

The chain joins TRBV6-1 to TRBJ1-1, with D unclear. The CDR3 length is 13 residues. Germline CDR1 reads MNHNS; CDR2 reads SASEGT. The ends were cut back, 8 bases at V and 0 bases at J, with 10 bases in the middle. DNA of the CDR3: TGTGCCAGCCTTGGGAACATGAACACTGAAGCTTTCTTT. Protein product: CASLGNMNTEAFF.

This clone was counted between two and nine times. V gene TRBV6-5 combines with J gene TRBJ1-4; the D is unclear. Trimming took off 6 bases at V and 4 bases at J, with 12 bases between the two ends. The CDR3 runs to 14 residues. Germline V gene data show CDR1 as MNHEY and CDR2 as SVGAGI. Here the CDR3 DNA reads TGTGCCAGCAGCGACCCCGGACGTAATGAAAAACTGTTTTTT. As protein: CASSDPGRNEKLFF.

The chain employs TRBV7-2 and TRBJ1-2; unclear D gene. Germline lookup yields CDR1 SGHTA and CDR2 FQGNSA. Trimming took off 5 bases at V and 4 bases at J, with 11 bases between the two ends. The CDR3 consists of 13 residues. The CDR3 loop is CASSDPRLYGYTF. For the CDR3, the DNA is TGTGCCAGCAGCGACCCACGGCTCTATGGCTACACCTTC.

This clone was counted a single time. V gene TRBV4-2 combines with J gene TRBJ2-4, with 10 nucleotides matching TRBD2. Germline V gene data show CDR1 as LGHNA and CDR2 as YNFKEQ. CDR3 length: 17 amino acids. V lost 0 bases, J lost 8 bases, and 10 bases stayed unmatched. This CDR3 is CASSQEGASGRGDIQYF. For the CDR3, the DNA is TGTGCCAGCAGCCAAGAAGGGGCTAGCGGGAGAGGGGACATTCAGTACTTC.

The chain couples TRBV19 to TRBJ2-1; 9 bases map to TRBD2. The junction had 1 base not matched to a gene; V was cut back by 4 bases and J by 0 bases. This CDR3 contains 15 residues. Germline V CDR1 and CDR2: LNHDA, SQIVND (reference sequence). In DNA form, the CDR3 reads TGTGCCAGTAGTAATAGCGGGAGCTCCTACAATGAGCAGTTCTTC. Translated, it gives CASSNSGSSYNEQFF.

This clone was seen just once. The chain combines TRBV27 with TRBJ2-7; D perhaps matches TRBD2 (6 bases). Per germline, CDR1 MNHEY and CDR2 SMNVEV (reference sequence). This CDR3 has 14 residues. V lost 6 bases and J lost 1, with 13 bases in between. The chain's CDR3 is CASSSGVRSYEQYF. The CDR3 DNA sequence: TGTGCCAGCAGCTCGGGGGTGAGATCCTACGAGCAGTACTTC.

The gene calls are TRBV19 and TRBJ2-1, with 11 nucleotides matching TRBD1. The CDR3 runs 14 residues. Per the germline V gene, CDR1 is LNHDA and CDR2 is SQIVND (reference sequence). V shed 7 bases and J 8 bases; nucleotides not matched to a gene: 7. The CDR3 spells CASISGQGADEQFF. Written as DNA, the CDR3 is TGTGCCAGTATCTCCGGACAGGGGGCAGATGAGCAGTTCTTC.

The V and J genes are TRBV11-3 and TRBJ2-7, with D perhaps matching TRBD2 (6 bases). The CDR3 totals 14 residues. Trimming took off 4 bases at V and 6 bases at J, with 16 bases between the two ends. The V gene's germline CDR1 is SGHNT and CDR2 YENEEA. CDR3 nucleotide sequence: TGTGCCAGCAGCTCCCCGGGCGTCGGGGGCGAGCAGTACTTC. Residues: CASSSPGVGGEQYF.

V is TRBV5-4 and J is TRBJ1-1; D ambiguous. V lost 4 bases to trimming and J lost 1 base, with 8 bases between them. The CDR3 is 13 residues long. Germline CDR1 is SGHNT and CDR2 is YYREEE (reference sequence). CDR3: CASSLTANTEAFF. CDR3 coding DNA: TGTGCCAGCAGCCTCACTGCGAACACTGAAGCTTTCTTT.